This T cell receptor (beta chain) came from a study of blood T cell repertoires in COVID-19. Overall study context: Sample material is recorded as cDNA or gDNA derived from T cells, B-cell-depleted T cells, or PBMCs.

In the study's own analysis: The assay estimated nucleated cells by amplifying reference gene primers. Using immunoSEQ multiplex PCR, the repertoire was profiled, and TCRdb retains in-frame clones only, with some absent. The V and J calls and clone size were taken over from that table, and D and trimming were inferred from the DNA. Among some 390,000 clones listed, 75% to 90% were seen once. The J segment lost 2 bases and the V segment lost 11 bases, leaving 10 bases of the junction unmatched. CDR1 is SNHLY and CDR2 is FYNNEI in the germline V gene. The CDR3 is 16 amino acids. J is TRBJ1-5 and V is TRBV2; 12 bases map to TRBD1. The sequencing sample was made of PBMCs or T cells enriched from blood (not recorded which). This receptor was obtained from a man aged 25 to 40 who had recovered from COVID-19. Here the CDR3 DNA reads TGTGCCGGAGGGGGGACAGGGGGCGCTGGCAATCAGCCCCAGCATTTT. It yields the protein CAGGGTGGAGNQPQHF.